These 15 T cell receptor beta chains came from one sample sequenced in a study of T cell changes during pregnancy in multiple sclerosis. Profiled with immunoSEQ multiplex PCR; TCRdb holds only in-frame clones, not every one. The sample yields some 45,000 clones, about nine tenths seen once. The sequences come from CD4+ T cells from peripheral blood mononuclear cells, collected after pregnancy. The origin of the receptors is a female donor in good health, enrolled as a control in a pregnancy study.

The chain employs TRBV5-1 and TRBJ2-2; the D gene is possibly TRBD1 (5 bases). Trimming left V 4 bases short and J 7 bases short, with 14 bases between. The CDR3 has 14 amino acids. Germline V gene sequence: CDR1 SGHRS, CDR2 YFSETQ. CDR3 loop: CASSASGSGGELFF. The CDR3 bases are TGCGCCAGCAGCGCCTCAGGGTCAGGCGGGGAGCTGTTTTTT.

The rearrangement uses TRBV10-3 and TRBJ2-2, with D perhaps matching TRBD1 (5 bases). This CDR3 is built from 13 residues. Germline CDR1 and CDR2: ENHRY and SYGVKD. V was shortened by 8 bases and J by 3 bases, with 10 bases between the two germline ends. The CDR3 loop reads CAIAAGHTGELFF. CDR3 bases: TGTGCCATCGCGGCAGGGCACACCGGGGAGCTGTTTTTT.

This chain uses TRBV6-5 with TRBJ2-7; 8 nucleotides line up with TRBD1. V shed 6 bases and J 6 bases; nucleotides not matched to a gene: 7. The CDR3 runs 13 residues. The germline V gene has CDR1 MNHEY and CDR2 SVGAGI. The DNA of the CDR3 is TGTGCCAGCAGACGGACAGGGCGAGGCGAGCAGTACTTC. Protein: CASRRTGRGEQYF.

The J gene is TRBJ2-7, the V gene TRBV4-3; D might be TRBD1 (6 bases). Germline V gene data show CDR1 as LGHNA and CDR2 as YSLEER. The CDR3 sequence is 15 residues long. The V gene lost 3 bases and the J gene lost 2 bases, with 14 bases spanning the gap. The CDR3 nucleotides read TGCGCCAGCAGCCAGACCTGGGGGCAGACCTACGAGCAGTACTTC. As protein: CASSQTWGQTYEQYF.

The J gene is TRBJ1-5, the V gene TRBV19; D is unresolved. The V end lost 8 bases, the J end lost 4 bases, and 3 bases lay between the germline ends. The CDR3 spans 10 residues. Germline V gene lookup returns CDR1 LNHDA and CDR2 SQIVND (reference sequence). The CDR3 nucleotides read TGTGCCAGTTCTAATCAGCCCCAGCATTTT. Protein: CASSNQPQHF. The full variable domain, its missing parts supplied by reference TRBV19 and TRBJ1-5, is DGGITQSPKYLFRKEGQNVTLSCEQNLNHDAMYWYRQDPGQGLRLIYYSQIVNDFQKGDIAEGYSVSREKKESFPLTVTSAQKNPTAFYLCASSNQPQHFGDGTRLSIL.

The gene calls are TRBV7-3 and TRBJ1-1, with D maybe TRBD1 (6 bases). There are 13 residues in the CDR3. The germline CDR1 and CDR2 sequences are SGHTA and FQGTGA. The V end lost 1 base, the J end lost 9 bases, and 12 bases lay between the germline ends. In DNA form, the CDR3 reads TGTGCCAGCAGCTTAATTACCGGACAGCAAGCTTTCTTT. Translating it yields CASSLITGQQAFF.

V is TRBV27 and J is TRBJ1-4; 7 bases agree with TRBD1. The CDR3 sequence is 14 residues long. With V trimmed by 6 bases and J by 6 bases, 7 bases remained unmatched. Germline CDR1 and CDR2: MNHEY and SMNVEV (reference sequence). The CDR3 DNA reads as TGTGCCAGCAGGTGGACAGGCTCGGATGAAAAACTGTTTTTT. Translation: CASRWTGSDEKLFF.

CDR3: CASSLYRVGQPQHF. CDR3 nucleotides: TGTGCCAGTAGTCTGTACAGGGTAGGGCAGCCCCAGCATTTT. V is TRBV19 and J is TRBJ1-5, with D maybe TRBD1 (6 bases). The CDR3 has 14 residues. V dropped 5 bases and J dropped 7 bases, with 15 bases sitting between them. Germline CDR1 LNHDA, CDR2 SQIVND (reference sequence).

The V gene is TRBV5-5, the J gene TRBJ2-1; 7 bases agree with TRBD1. Germline loops: CDR1 SGHKS, CDR2 YYEKEE (reference sequence). The CDR3 totals 15 residues. The J segment lost 2 bases and the V segment lost 0 bases, leaving 2 bases of the junction unmatched. Here the CDR3 DNA reads TGTGCCAGCAGCTTGGACAGGGGCCCCTACAATGAGCAGTTCTTC. Protein sequence: CASSLDRGPYNEQFF.

The chain is built from TRBV29-1 and TRBJ1-1, with D perhaps matching TRBD1 (5 bases). Per the germline V gene, CDR1 is SQVTM and CDR2 is ANQGSEA. The CDR3 loop spans 12 amino acids. The V gene lost 6 bases and the J gene lost 2 bases, with 10 bases spanning the gap. The CDR3 DNA reads TGCAGCGTGCGACAGACTAACACTGAAGCTTTCTTT. It encodes CSVRQTNTEAFF.

This clone has a single count. This rearrangement joins TRBV5-6 to TRBJ2-5, with D perhaps TRBD2 (7 bases). The CDR3 has 14 residues. The germline CDR1 and CDR2 sequences are SGHDT and YYEEEE. The V gene lost 6 bases and the J gene lost 0 bases, with 12 bases spanning the gap. The CDR3 DNA reads as TGTGCCAGCACCGCGGGGGCGAACCAAGAGACCCAGTACTTC. It translates to CASTAGANQETQYF.

The chain is built from TRBV15 and TRBJ2-7, with 10 bases matching TRBD2. The CDR3 is 14 amino acids. V lost 3 bases and J lost 7; bases outside the gene matches: 6. Germline V gene sequence: CDR1 LNHNV, CDR2 YYDKDF (reference sequence). The DNA for the CDR3 is TGTGCCACCAGCAGCCTTAGCGGGGGGCTAGAGCAGTACTTC. This encodes CATSSLSGGLEQYF.

This clone was found once. V usage is TRBV6-1 and J usage is TRBJ1-3, with a tentative D call TRBD1 (6 bases). Between the trimmed V and J ends, which lost 2 bases and 2 bases, there was a span of 10 bases. The CDR3 loop spans 15 amino acids. CDR1 and CDR2 from the germline V gene are MNHNS and SASEGT. CDR3 DNA sequence: TGTGCCAGCAGTGAAACAGGGATTACTGGAAACACCATATATTTT. As protein: CASSETGITGNTIYF.

The V and J genes are TRBV10-2 and TRBJ2-7, with TRBD1 matching 9 bases. CDR1 and CDR2 from the germline V gene are WSHSY and SAAADI. The trim removed 7 bases at V and 0 bases at J, leaving 4 bases unmatched. This CDR3 region has 14 residues. The CDR3 nucleotides read TGCGCCAGCACTGGGACAGGGAACTCCTACGAGCAGTACTTC. It codes for CASTGTGNSYEQYF.

The genes are TRBV21-1 and TRBJ2-3; the DNA was not used to check the table's D call, TRBD1. TRBV21-1 is a known pseudogene. The CDR3 has 15 amino acids. The CDR3 here is CASSKRQVYADTQYF. DNA of the CDR3: TGTGCCAGCAGCAAGAGACAGGTTTACGCAGATACGCAGTATTTT.